Listed here are 30 T cell receptor beta chains from one sample, sequenced in a study of CD8 T cells in ankylosing spondylitis (dated by TCRdb to 2017 to 2019). Paper-wide results and their limitations: Blood from ankylosing spondylitis patients appeared to be characterized by a TCR beta motif made up of under ten highly homologous amino acid variants.

No antigen has been identified for these receptors. Library construction relied on 5' RACE. The instrument given in TCRdb is Illumina HiSeq 2500. Starting from the raw public reads, TCRdb applied fastp trimming at Q25, assembled clones with MiXCR and retained in-frame beta chains. All rows with the same CDR3 protein become a single entry with the most common DNA and genes. The sample table lists fewer than 750,000 distinct CDR3 sequences, 15% to 20% of them with a count of one. The ten most abundant clones make up under 20% of the sample. Material for sequencing was blood, either unsorted or a sorted T cell fraction (not recorded which). The receptor source for this set is a male donor with ankylosing spondylitis.

This clonotype was picked up a small number of times. The J gene is TRBJ2-5, the V gene TRBV7-2, with 8 bases that match TRBD2. In germline, CDR1 is SGHTA, CDR2 FQGNSA. The CDR3 runs to 14 residues. V dropped 2 bases and J dropped 5; count of bases not matched to a gene: 4. CDR3 in amino acids: CASSLQRGRETQYF. The CDR3 DNA follows: TGTGCCAGCAGCTTACAGCGGGGGAGGGAGACCCAGTACTTC.

This clonotype was recorded a few times. The V and J genes are TRBV20-1 and TRBJ1-5, with TRBD1 identical over 7 bases. This CDR3 region has 13 residues. V lost 1 base and J lost 6; bases outside the gene matches: 3. Germline CDR1 and CDR2: DFQATT and SNEGSKA (reference sequence). This CDR3 reads CSARGGDSQPQHF. The CDR3 nucleotides read TGCAGTGCTAGAGGGGGGGACAGTCAGCCCCAGCATTTT.

This clonotype was picked up one time. The chain couples TRBV5-5 to TRBJ2-7; weak D call: TRBD2 (5 bases). V gave up 4 bases and J gave up 4 bases, with 21 bases separating them. This CDR3 is built from 16 residues. Germline V gene lookup returns CDR1 SGHKS and CDR2 YYEKEE (reference sequence). The CDR3 nucleotides read TGTGCCAGCAGCCAAGCACCACCGGGATACGGGTACGAGCAGTACTTC. The encoded protein is CASSQAPPGYGYEQYF.

The chain joins TRBV19 to TRBJ1-5, with D possibly TRBD1 on 5 matching bases. From germline, CDR1 is LNHDA and CDR2 SQIVND (reference sequence). Trimming shortened V by 8 bases and J by 5 bases, and 13 bases separated the two germline ends. The CDR3 has 13 amino acids. The CDR3 bases are TGTGCCAGTGATCCGTGGGGGGATCAGCCCCAGCATTTT. This codes for CASDPWGDQPQHF.

The chain employs TRBV12-3 or TRBV12-4 and TRBJ2-1; TRBD2 aligns across 9 bases. The CDR3 runs to 18 residues. With V trimmed by 4 bases and J by 7 bases, 17 bases remained unmatched. The CDR3 nucleotides read TGTGCCAGCAGTTCCCCTCAGCCTAGCGGGAAAGTTGGGAATGAGCAGTTCTTC. The encoded protein is CASSSPQPSGKVGNEQFF.

The CDR3 DNA reads TGTGCCAGCAGTTTCCACAGGGTCCAACGTTCGGGTGGTGGAAACACCATATATTTT. Amino acids: CASSFHRVQRSGGGNTIYF. V usage is TRBV28 and J usage is TRBJ1-3; a possible D gene is TRBD1 (6 bases). This CDR3 is built from 19 residues. V lost 3 bases to trimming and J lost 3 bases, with 24 bases between them. CDR1 and CDR2 (germline): MDHEN, SYDVKM.

This clonotype has just a few counts. This chain connects TRBV5-6 to TRBJ2-3, with D tentatively TRBD1 or TRBD2 (5 bases each). V gave up 4 bases and J gave up 3 bases, with 15 bases separating them. The germline V gene encodes CDR1 SGHDT and CDR2 YYEEEE. This CDR3 comprises 15 residues. CDR3 sequence (DNA): TGTGCCAGCAGCCCGTGGGGGAGTGGAACAGATACGCAGTATTTT. Translated: CASSPWGSGTDTQYF.

The chain uses TRBV5-1 and TRBJ1-4; D gene ambiguous. This CDR3 comprises 13 residues. Germline CDR1 SGHRS, CDR2 YFSETQ. Trimming removed 7 bases at V and 7 bases at J, with 14 bases between. CDR3 protein: CASSKGAGEKLFF. The CDR3 region has the DNA TGCGCCAGCTCAAAGGGAGCGGGTGAAAAACTGTTTTTT.

V is TRBV10-3 and J is TRBJ2-7, with D perhaps matching TRBD2 (5 bases). This CDR3 comprises 13 residues. V shed 7 bases and J shed 7 bases, with 17 bases lying between them. Looked up from germline, CDR1 is ENHRY and CDR2 is SYGVKD. DNA for the CDR3: TGTGCCATCACTGGTGACCCCCGGGGAGAGCAGTACTTC. It yields the protein CAITGDPRGEQYF.

The rearrangement links TRBV7-8 to TRBJ2-1; 11 nucleotides agree with TRBD2. The CDR3 loop spans 15 amino acids. The V gene end was trimmed by 5 bases and the J gene end by 4 bases; junction bases not matched to a gene: 4. Germline-derived CDR1 and CDR2 are SGHVS and FQNEAQ. Written as DNA, the CDR3 is TGTGCCAGCAGCCCCATAGCGGGAGGGTACAATGAGCAGTTCTTC. This codes for CASSPIAGGYNEQFF.

The chain couples TRBV7-9 to TRBJ2-5; 11 nucleotides line up with TRBD2. Germline CDR1 reads SEHNR; CDR2 reads FQNEAQ (reference sequence). The trim removed 3 bases at V and 2 bases at J, leaving 2 bases unmatched. The CDR3 sequence is 15 residues long. The CDR3 sequence: CASSLTSGVQETQYF. The CDR3 nucleotides are TGTGCCAGCAGCTTGACTAGCGGGGTACAAGAGACCCAGTACTTC.

This clonotype was counted a few times. The rearrangement joins TRBV6-5 to TRBJ1-6; D uncertain. The CDR3 is made up of 14 amino acids. V gave up 2 bases and J gave up 8 bases, with 10 bases separating them. The V gene's germline CDR1 is MNHEY and CDR2 SVGAGI. CDR3 in amino acids: CASSYGQDYSPLHF. CDR3 DNA sequence: TGTGCCAGCAGTTACGGTCAGGATTATTCACCCCTCCACTTT.

The chain joins TRBV20-1 to TRBJ2-3; the match to TRBD2 covers 8 bases. V shed 3 bases and J 2 bases; nucleotides not matched to a gene: 7. The germline V gene has CDR1 DFQATT and CDR2 SNEGSKA (reference sequence). This CDR3 region has 15 residues. Here the CDR3 reads CSASPLAAPTDTQYF. CDR3 nucleotide sequence: TGCAGTGCTAGCCCACTAGCGGCCCCCACAGATACGCAGTATTTT.

This clonotype was seen a handful of times. The chain combines TRBV12-3 or TRBV12-4 with TRBJ2-1, with a tentative D call TRBD2 (6 bases). V was pared by 2 bases and J by 6 bases, with 11 bases between. The CDR3 has 14 amino acids. The CDR3 region has the DNA TGTGCCAGCAGTTTATTACTAGCCCCCAATGAGCAGTTCTTC. It encodes CASSLLLAPNEQFF.

The genes are TRBV20-1 and TRBJ1-1; the match to TRBD1 covers 7 bases. CDR1 and CDR2 from the germline V gene are DFQATT and SNEGSKA (reference sequence). This CDR3 has 13 residues. The V segment lost 6 bases and the J segment 5 bases; nucleotides outside the gene matches: 9. The CDR3 region has the DNA TGCAGTGCCCCGCCAGGGGGGAGGACTGAAGCTTTCTTT. It encodes CSAPPGGRTEAFF.

The gene calls are TRBV11-2 and TRBJ2-2, with 7 nucleotides matching TRBD2. CDR3 length: 15 residues. V gave up 3 bases and J gave up 3 bases; unmatched junction bases: 4. Germline-derived CDR1 and CDR2 are SGHAT and FQNNGV. The DNA of the CDR3 is TGTGCCAGCAGCTTTAGACTAGCCTACACCGGGGAGCTGTTTTTT. Its translation is CASSFRLAYTGELFF.

This clonotype was observed a handful of times. J is TRBJ2-3 and V is TRBV7-6; possibly TRBD2 for D (6 bases). Germline CDR1 is SGHVS and CDR2 is FNYEAQ. V lost 5 bases and J 6 bases, leaving 18 bases between the germline ends. The CDR3 totals 15 residues. CDR3 region: CASSPGTGKTDTQYF. CDR3 nucleotides: TGTGCCAGCAGCCCCGGGACTGGGAAGACGGATACGCAGTATTTT.

This clonotype was seen at least ten times. This chain connects TRBV12-3 or TRBV12-4 to TRBJ1-6; 8 bases are a match to TRBD1. The trim removed 4 bases at V and 4 bases at J, leaving 6 bases unmatched. The CDR3 contains 16 residues. The CDR3 DNA sequence: TGTGCCAGCAGTTACGGACAGGGCGCTTATAATTCACCCCTCCACTTT. It encodes CASSYGQGAYNSPLHF.

This clonotype turned up a few times. This chain connects TRBV7-2 to TRBJ2-1, with 8 bases fitting TRBD2. Germline V CDR1 and CDR2: SGHTA, FQGNSA. CDR3 length equals 17 residues. Trimming at V came to 3 bases and at J to 7 bases, leaving 14 bases not matched to a gene. CDR3 sequence: CASSFVGGAGARNEQFF. The CDR3 bases are TGTGCCAGCAGCTTTGTGGGAGGAGCGGGAGCGAGGAATGAGCAGTTCTTC.

This clonotype was observed a few times. CDR3 residues: CASSWDLNTEAFF. In nucleotides, the CDR3 is TGTGCCAGCAGTTGGGACCTGAACACTGAAGCTTTCTTT. The chain carries TRBV12-3 or TRBV12-4 and TRBJ1-1, with D perhaps matching TRBD1 (5 bases). V lost 4 bases, J lost 0 bases, and 6 bases lay in between. This CDR3 has 13 residues.

V gene TRBV27 combines with J gene TRBJ1-5; D remains unclear. This CDR3 contains 16 residues. The V and J ends lost 3 bases and 4 bases respectively, with 16 bases between them. The germline gives CDR1 MNHEY, CDR2 SMNVEV (reference sequence). CDR3 protein: CASSLTQPVANQPQHF. CDR3 nucleotide sequence: TGTGCCAGCAGTTTGACACAGCCCGTGGCAAATCAGCCCCAGCATTTT.

The table lists this clonotype with a few counts. The chain employs TRBV20-1 and TRBJ2-2; weak D call: TRBD1 (5 bases). Germline V gene lookup returns CDR1 DFQATT and CDR2 SNEGSKA (reference sequence). Trimming removed 0 bases from V and 7 bases from J, with 6 bases in between. This CDR3 comprises 12 residues. CDR3 sequence reads: CSARDQGGELFF. CDR3 bases: TGCAGTGCTAGAGATCAGGGCGGGGAGCTGTTTTTT.

This clonotype was seen a few times. This rearrangement joins TRBV7-2 to TRBJ2-1, with D maybe TRBD2 (6 bases). The CDR3 length is 15 residues. Per germline, CDR1 SGHTA and CDR2 FQGNSA. The ends were cut back, 5 bases at V and 4 bases at J, with 15 bases in the middle. As DNA, the CDR3 is TGTGCCAGCAGCCCAACTAGCCTAATTTACAATGAGCAGTTCTTC. Translation gives CASSPTSLIYNEQFF.

This clonotype was seen more than once but under ten times. This chain links TRBV5-1 with TRBJ2-1, with 7 bases fitting TRBD2. Per germline, CDR1 SGHRS and CDR2 YFSETQ. The CDR3 contains 14 residues. V trimming: 0 bases; J trimming: 5 bases; junction bases outside the gene matches: 2. The CDR3 is CASSLAGTNNEQFF. Here the CDR3 DNA reads TGCGCCAGCAGCTTGGCCGGGACTAACAATGAGCAGTTCTTC.

This clonotype has more than one count but fewer than ten. The chain has TRBV3-1 and TRBJ1-4; D remains unclear. Germline V gene data show CDR1 as LGHDT and CDR2 as YNNKEL (reference sequence). Trimming removed 3 bases from V and 0 bases from J, with 11 bases in between. This CDR3 has 16 residues. The CDR3 is CASSQGSRSTNEKLFF. The CDR3 DNA follows: TGTGCCAGCAGCCAGGGGAGCAGATCAACTAATGAAAAACTGTTTTTT.

The chain has TRBV7-3 and TRBJ2-1; the match to TRBD2 covers 8 bases. With 5 bases clipped from V and 0 bases from J, the junction kept 9 bases outside the gene matches. Germline CDR1 is SGHTA and CDR2 is FQGTGA. This CDR3 has 17 amino acids. In DNA, the CDR3 is TGTGCCAGCAGCCTTCCACCCCTAGCGGGCTCCTACAATGAGCAGTTCTTC. Translation gives CASSLPPLAGSYNEQFF.

The CDR3 sequence: CASSWTSGNPYEQYF. CDR3 nucleotides: TGTGCCAGCAGTTGGACTAGCGGGAACCCCTACGAGCAGTACTTC. The rearrangement uses TRBV27 and TRBJ2-7; TRBD2 matches at 12 bases. The CDR3 runs to 15 residues. J was trimmed by 2 bases and V by 4 bases; bases with no gene match: 3. CDR1 is MNHEY, CDR2 SMNVEV, per germline (reference sequence).

CDR3 nucleotides: TGCAGCGTTGAAGTAGCAGGGGGCAGGAATCAGCCCCAGCATTTT. This codes for CSVEVAGGRNQPQHF. The chain employs TRBV29-1 and TRBJ1-5; 8 nucleotides agree with TRBD1. Trimming removed 1 base from V and 4 bases from J; junction bases left unmatched: 6. CDR1 is SQVTM and CDR2 is ANQGSEA in the germline V gene. CDR3 size: 15 residues.

V and J are TRBV20-1 and TRBJ2-7, with D perhaps matching TRBD1 or TRBD2 (5 bases each). This CDR3 contains 14 residues. V lost 6 bases and J lost 2, with 17 bases in between. From germline, CDR1 is DFQATT and CDR2 SNEGSKA (reference sequence). CDR3 sequence reads: CSARAGTGPYEQYF. DNA of the CDR3: TGCAGTGCCCGAGCCGGGACGGGACCCTACGAGCAGTACTTC.

The sample holds a few counts of this clonotype. The chain joins TRBV20-1 to TRBJ2-1; 8 bases line up with TRBD1. J gave up 10 bases and V 6 bases, and 11 bases lay outside the gene matches. The CDR3 is made up of 13 amino acids. Germline CDR1 is DFQATT and CDR2 is SNEGSKA (reference sequence). The CDR3 spells CSASPGRTGEQFF. DNA for the CDR3: TGCAGTGCCTCTCCCGGACGGACAGGGGAGCAGTTCTTC.